Listed below are T cell receptor beta chains from one sample, sequenced in a study of a mutant IDH1 vaccine in newly diagnosed glioma. The antigens for these receptors are not known. Assay: immunoSEQ multiplex PCR; the TCRdb copy retains only in-frame clones and omits some. The sample contains 75,000 to 95,000 clones, about nine tenths of which appear only once. Sequencing used PBMCs, obtained from a glioma patient whose treatment included an IDH1 peptide vaccine. Source of these receptors: a woman aged 45 to 65 with glioma. The CDR3 runs from the conserved cysteine through the conserved F or W. D genes are given only for firm matches. Some rows have no size entry. The others give once, few or many, or a class for an expanded clone.

V gene	D gene	clone size	J gene	CDR3 DNA	CDR3 protein
TRBV28	.	.	TRBJ1-2	TGTGCCAGCAGTTTATTAGACAGCCCCTATGGCTACACCTTC	CASSLLDSPYGYTF
TRBV5-1	TRBD1	once	TRBJ2-7	TGCGCCAGCAGCCCAGGACAGGGGGCAATAACCTACGAGCAGTACTTC	CASSPGQGAITYEQYF
TRBV6-1	TRBD1	.	TRBJ2-7	TGTGCCAGCAGTGGAGCCGACAGGGGTCGACTGGGCTACGAGCAGTACTTC	CASSGADRGRLGYEQYF
TRBV27	.	.	TRBJ2-7	TGTGCCAGCGGAGCCGGGACGGTGGGCTACGAGCAGTACTTC	CASGAGTVGYEQYF
TRBV7-6	.	.	TRBJ1-4	TGTGCCAGCAGCTTAGAAAGAGGAGAAAAACTGTTTTTT	CASSLERGEKLFF
TRBV7-8	.	.	TRBJ2-4	TGTGCCAGCAGCTTATCCGGGAACATTCAGTACTTC	CASSLSGNIQYF
TRBV28	TRBD2	.	TRBJ2-5	TGTGCCAGCAGTCCCTCGGGACTAGCGGGGATCTTACTAGAGACCCAGTACTTC	CASSPSGLAGILLETQYF
TRBV11-2	TRBD1	.	TRBJ1-2	TGTGCCAGCAGCTTAGAAGCGGGGGACAGTCCTAACTATGGCTACACCTTC	CASSLEAGDSPNYGYTF
TRBV2	.	.	TRBJ2-1	TGTGCCAGCAGAGCCCAGACTAGTATCTATGAGCAGTTCTTC	CASRAQTSIYEQFF
TRBV27	.	medium-sized	TRBJ1-2	TGTGCCAGCACCTCCGGACGTCCGCCTAACTATGGCTACACCTTC	CASTSGRPPNYGYTF
TRBV11-2	.	.	TRBJ2-7	TGTGCCAGCAGCTTACCCGTGGACCTCTCCTACGAGCAGTACTTC	CASSLPVDLSYEQYF
TRBV19	.	.	TRBJ1-5	TGTGCCAGTAGTCTGGGACTCCTCAGGGAGCCCCAGCATTTT	CASSLGLLREPQHF
TRBV4-1	.	.	TRBJ1-4	TGCGCCAGCAGCCAAGAAGGAACAGGGAGGGGGGAAAAACTGTTTTTT	CASSQEGTGRGEKLFF
TRBV21-1	.	.	TRBJ2-5	TGTGCCAGCAGCAAATCAGGACGGGGGGACAACCAAGAGACCCAGTACTTC	CASSKSGRGDNQETQYF
TRBV10-2	TRBD1	once	TRBJ1-2	TGCGCCAGCAGTGAGGGGGGGCAGGGGGCCTATGGCTACACCTTC	CASSEGGQGAYGYTF
TRBV18	TRBD2	.	TRBJ2-3	TGTGCCAGCTCACGTTACGGGAGCGGGGGCTACACAGATACGCAGTATTTT	CASSRYGSGGYTDTQYF
TRBV5-1	TRBD1	.	TRBJ1-2	TGCGCCAGCAGCTTGAACAGGGGGTATGGCTACACCTTC	CASSLNRGYGYTF
TRBV9	.	.	TRBJ1-3	TGTGCCAGCAGCGTCGGGGGTTTAGGAAACACCATATATTTT	CASSVGGLGNTIYF
TRBV11-2	.	.	TRBJ2-2	TGTGCCAGCAGCATTCCTGGGACCGGGGAGCTGTTTTTT	CASSIPGTGELFF
TRBV5-4	.	.	TRBJ2-6	TGTGCCAGCAGCCCCCATGGCGGGAACTCTGGGGCCAACGTCCTGACTTTC	CASSPHGGNSGANVLTF
TRBV19	TRBD1	.	TRBJ1-2	TGTGCCAGTAGTATCACGACAGGGGGCGCCTATGGCTACACCTTC	CASSITTGGAYGYTF
TRBV4-1	.	.	TRBJ1-5	TGCGCCAGCAGCCAAGACGAATACGGCAATCAGCCCCAGCATTTT	CASSQDEYGNQPQHF
TRBV7-3	TRBD2	.	TRBJ2-4	TGTGCCAGCAGCTTAAGTGGGACTAGCTCCAACATTCAGTACTTC	CASSLSGTSSNIQYF
TRBV30	.	.	TRBJ1-2	TGTGCCTGTCCCGGAGGTGGACGCCGGATTAACTATGGCTACACCTTC	CACPGGGRRINYGYTF
TRBV5-1	.	.	TRBJ2-7	TGCGCCAGCAGCTTGGCCGGGCCCTTAGACGACTACGAGCAGTACTTC	CASSLAGPLDDYEQYF
TRBV30	TRBD1	.	TRBJ1-2	TGTGCCTGGGAGACCGGGACAGGGCGCTATGGCTACACCTTC	CAWETGTGRYGYTF
TRBV5-6	.	.	TRBJ2-4	TGTGCCAGCAGCTTGATCGGACCGCACAAAAACATTCAGTACTTC	CASSLIGPHKNIQYF